This T cell receptor (beta chain) stems from a study of metastatic and nonmetastatic thyroid tumors. On the study more broadly: Comparison of repertoires was carried out across blood and tumor or nodule tissue from malignant and benign thyroid patients. General observations from the study: Across blood and tumor, TCR beta diversity in malignant thyroid tumors was reportedly significantly higher than in benign nodules.

Among the patients, none had received any treatment before thyroid surgery. This clone was seen many times. The target antigen is unknown. Authors' analysis steps: In papillary thyroid cancer, a distant-metastasis classifier was built using CDR3 differences across clinicopathological groups. From the PCR reads, TCRdb re-called clones with MiXCR. The authors' filters were not applied to this entry. The table has 35,000 to 55,000 clones, approximately 24% seen once. This CDR3 has 12 residues. Germline-derived CDR1 and CDR2 are LNHDA and SQIVND (reference sequence). V was trimmed by 9 bases and J by 5 bases, leaving 13 bases between them.

This clonotype originated in a male donor with papillary thyroid cancer or a benign thyroid nodule (not recorded which). Some clones in this sample may be carry-over from other donors' samples. Sequencing input: blood. The gene calls are TRBV19 and TRBJ2-5; TRBD2 might be the D (5 bases). The CDR3 coding sequence is TGTGCCAGGAGGGCCCACGGGGAGACCCAGTACTTC. Translated, it gives CARRAHGETQYF.